One sample yielded the 25 T cell receptor beta chains listed below, sequenced in a study of blood T cell repertoires in COVID-19. Method: immunoSEQ multiplex PCR; TCRdb's copy keeps in-frame clones and lacks some. The repertoire includes some 40,000 clones, around 73% of them detected once, and 16% sits in the top ten. The specimen sequenced was peripheral blood. Receptor source: a man between 65 and 85 years old with acute or convalescent COVID-19.

The genes are TRBV24-1 and TRBJ2-2; D might be TRBD1 (5 bases). V was pared by 4 bases and J by 8 bases, with 7 bases between. The CDR3 covers 12 residues. The germline V gene encodes CDR1 KGHDR and CDR2 SFDVKD. The CDR3 DNA follows: TGTGCCACCAGTGAGGGGCGAGGGGAGCTGTTTTTT. It encodes CATSEGRGELFF.

V and J are TRBV19 and TRBJ1-5; TRBD1 agrees at 7 bases. Germline V gene lookup returns CDR1 LNHDA and CDR2 SQIVND (reference sequence). V was clipped by 3 bases and J by 0 bases; unmatched bases: 5. CDR3 size: 16 residues. CDR3 in amino acids: CASSMPQGFSNQPQHF. CDR3 DNA: TGTGCCAGTAGTATGCCACAGGGGTTTAGCAATCAGCCCCAGCATTTT.

CDR3 protein: CASSIVRGVQHQPQHF. DNA for the CDR3: TGTGCCAGTAGTATAGTACGGGGGGTACAGCATCAGCCCCAGCATTTT. The chain couples TRBV19 to TRBJ1-5; D possibly corresponds to TRBD1 (5 bases). V dropped 1 base and J dropped 5 bases, with 15 bases sitting between them. The CDR3 has 16 amino acids. Germline V lookup: CDR1 LNHDA, CDR2 SQIVND (reference sequence).

The chain links TRBV4-2 to TRBJ2-2; 7 nucleotides align to TRBD1. Germline V gene lookup returns CDR1 LGHNA and CDR2 YNFKEQ. The CDR3 loop spans 16 amino acids. Trimming at V came to 4 bases and at J to 4 bases, leaving 9 bases not matched to a gene. CDR3 in DNA: TGTGCCAGCAGCCCCCCACAGGGGATGGGCACCGGGGAGCTGTTTTTT. It codes for CASSPPQGMGTGELFF.

The chain is built from TRBV6-5 and TRBJ1-2; 9 positions match TRBD1. V trimming: 1 base; J trimming: 8 bases; junction bases outside the gene matches: 5. CDR1 MNHEY and CDR2 SVGAGI come from the germline V gene. The CDR3 consists of 14 residues. DNA of the CDR3: TGTGCCAGCAGTTACTTACAGGGGGCTGGGGGCTACACCTTC. Translation gives CASSYLQGAGGYTF.

The chain recombines TRBV18 with TRBJ1-6; 7 bases map to TRBD1. The CDR3 runs to 17 residues. V was clipped by 2 bases and J by 7 bases; unmatched bases: 11. CDR1 is KGHSH, CDR2 LQKENI, per germline. The CDR3 DNA reads as TGTGCCAGCTCACCAAGTCCAGGGGGGCTTTTGAATTCACCCCTCCACTTT. Protein product: CASSPSPGGLLNSPLHF.

The V call is TRBV7-9, the J call TRBJ2-3; 10 bases match TRBD2. V lost 7 bases to trimming and J lost 3 bases; unmatched junction nucleotides: 7. Germline values: CDR1 SEHNR, CDR2 FQNEAQ (reference sequence). The CDR3 loop spans 15 amino acids. The CDR3 nucleotides are TGTGCCAGCACCCAAGCGGGAGGGCGGACAGATACGCAGTATTTT. Protein: CASTQAGGRTDTQYF.

The chain links TRBV27 to TRBJ2-7; TRBD2 agrees at 9 bases. The CDR3 totals 12 residues. CDR1 and CDR2 from the germline V gene are MNHEY and SMNVEV (reference sequence). V gave up 5 bases and J gave up 10 bases; unmatched junction bases: 6. CDR3 nucleotide sequence: TGTGCCAGCAGTATTAGCGGGGGTGAACAGTACTTC. Translated: CASSISGGEQYF.

This clone was found a few times. The chain has TRBV4-1 and TRBJ1-6; tentative D call: TRBD1 (5 bases). The CDR3 runs 16 residues. CDR1 and CDR2 from the germline V gene are MGHRA and YSYEKL. V was shortened by 1 base and J by 7 bases, with 14 bases between the two germline ends. The CDR3 bases are TGCGCCAGCAGCCAAGTTTCGCACACAGGCAATTCACCCCTCCACTTT. Amino acids: CASSQVSHTGNSPLHF.

For the CDR3, the DNA is TGCGCCAGCAGTGAGCATGCTTGGGGGACTAGCAGCACAGATACGCAGTATTTT. It is translated as CASSEHAWGTSSTDTQYF. The rearrangement uses TRBV10-2 and TRBJ2-3, with 9 positions matching TRBD2. From germline, CDR1 is WSHSY and CDR2 SAAADI. This CDR3 region has 18 residues. Unmatched junction bases numbered 9, after V lost 2 bases and J lost 0 bases.

The chain couples TRBV9 to TRBJ2-1; 11 positions agree with TRBD1. CDR1 is SGDLS and CDR2 is YYNGEE in the germline V gene. V was clipped by 3 bases and J by 5 bases; unmatched bases: 4. The CDR3 has 15 amino acids. The CDR3: CASSDWGQGDNEQFF. CDR3 coding DNA: TGTGCCAGCAGCGACTGGGGACAGGGGGACAATGAGCAGTTCTTC.

V and J are TRBV27 and TRBJ1-4; 9 bases match TRBD1. J was trimmed by 11 bases and V by 2 bases; bases with no gene match: 6. This CDR3 has 14 amino acids. CDR1 is MNHEY and CDR2 is SMNVEV in the germline V gene (reference sequence). The CDR3 DNA follows: TGTGCCAGCAGTTTAACTGTCGGACAGGGGAAACTGTTTTTT. Protein sequence: CASSLTVGQGKLFF. Complete variable domain (other parts from reference TRBV27 and TRBJ1-4): EAQVTQNPRYLITVTGKKLTVTCSQNMNHEYMSWYRQDPGLGLRQIYYSMNVEVTDKGDVPEGYKVSRKEKRNFPLILESPSPNQTSLYFCASSLTVGQGKLFFGSGTQLSVL.

The chain couples TRBV18 to TRBJ2-7; 13 bases map to TRBD2. After removal of 3 bases from V and 4 bases from J, the junction contained 12 bases not matched to a gene. In germline, CDR1 is KGHSH, CDR2 LQKENI. The CDR3 contains 18 residues. CDR3 sequence: CASSPRPGLAGTGYEQYF. The CDR3 DNA follows: TGTGCCAGCTCACCTCGACCGGGACTAGCGGGGACGGGTTACGAGCAGTACTTC.

The chain is built from TRBV9 and TRBJ1-1, with a weak D call TRBD1 (5 bases). The germline gives CDR1 SGDLS, CDR2 YYNGEE. This CDR3 region has 14 residues. V lost 0 bases to trimming and J lost 3 bases, with 9 bases between them. Here the CDR3 reads CASSVAGGYTEAFF. The CDR3 DNA sequence: TGTGCCAGCAGCGTAGCCGGGGGGTACACTGAAGCTTTCTTT.

V usage is TRBV28 and J usage is TRBJ2-1, with 10 bases lining up with TRBD2. V lost 6 bases and J lost 8; bases outside the gene matches: 16. CDR1 MDHEN and CDR2 SYDVKM come from the germline V gene. The CDR3 sequence is 17 residues long. CDR3 DNA sequence: TGTGCCAGCAGCCTGGCTTCTAGCGGGGGCCTGGAGGATGAGCAGTTCTTC. Residues: CASSLASSGGLEDEQFF.

J is TRBJ1-1 and V is TRBV3-1 (or the pseudogene TRBV3-2); D is possibly TRBD1 (5 bases). V lost 5 bases and J 1 base, leaving 11 bases between the germline ends. Germline V CDR1 and CDR2: LGHDT, YNNKEL (reference sequence). This CDR3 region has 14 residues. The CDR3 reads CASSKTRENTEAFF. The DNA of the CDR3 is TGTGCCAGCAGCAAAACCAGGGAGAACACTGAAGCTTTCTTT.

The chain employs TRBV25-1 and TRBJ1-5; D unclear. Germline CDR1 and CDR2: MGHDK and SYGVNS. This CDR3 is 14 amino acids long. Between the trimmed V and J ends, which lost 6 bases and 1 base, there was a span of 10 bases. The CDR3: CASRSTGSNQPQHF. In DNA form, the CDR3 reads TGTGCCAGCAGGTCGACCGGGAGCAATCAGCCCCAGCATTTT.

By share of the sample, this clone is medium-sized. The CDR3 here is CASSLAGGNEQYF. The CDR3 coding sequence is TGTGCCAGCAGCCTGGCAGGGGGCAACGAGCAGTACTTC. This chain links TRBV3-1 (or the pseudogene TRBV3-2) with TRBJ2-7; TRBD1 aligns across 8 bases. The CDR3 is made up of 13 amino acids. The trim removed 4 bases at V and 5 bases at J, leaving 4 bases unmatched. Per the germline V gene, CDR1 is LGHDT and CDR2 is YNNKEL (reference sequence).

This clone was seen a single time. This sequence joins TRBV10-3 and TRBJ1-1; TRBD1 matches at 7 bases. This CDR3 is 15 amino acids long. Germline V gene sequence: CDR1 ENHRY, CDR2 SYGVKD. V trimming: 3 bases; J trimming: 11 bases; junction bases outside the gene matches: 15. CDR3 sequence reads: CAISDSGTDRRGAFF. As DNA, the CDR3 is TGTGCCATCAGTGACTCCGGGACAGATAGACGGGGGGCTTTCTTT.

J is TRBJ2-7 and V is TRBV7-2; 14 bases are a match to TRBD2. This CDR3 contains 16 residues. Trimming removed 1 base from V and 7 bases from J; junction bases left unmatched: 6. Germline CDR1 reads SGHTA; CDR2 reads FQGNSA. The CDR3 spells CASSLGLAGGPREQYF. The CDR3 DNA follows: TGTGCCAGCAGCTTAGGACTAGCGGGAGGGCCAAGGGAGCAGTACTTC.

The sample holds one count of this clone. The chain uses TRBV28 and TRBJ2-7; TRBD1 aligns across 10 bases. This CDR3 spans 16 amino acids. Germline V gives CDR1 MDHEN, CDR2 SYDVKM. With V trimmed by 6 bases and J by 6 bases, 14 bases remained unmatched. CDR3 loop: CASSPAGDRGTFEQYF. In DNA form, the CDR3 reads TGTGCCAGCAGCCCGGCGGGGGACAGGGGAACGTTCGAGCAGTACTTC.

The CDR3 DNA reads as TGTGCCAGCAGTGCGGACAGGCAAGAGACCCAGTACTTC. Translation gives CASSADRQETQYF. The chain uses TRBV2 and TRBJ2-5, with TRBD1 identical over 7 bases. The CDR3 runs 13 residues. The ends lost 4 bases at V and 2 bases at J; junction bases unmatched: 1. The germline V gene has CDR1 SNHLY and CDR2 FYNNEI.

By share, this clone counts as medium-sized. The rearrangement links TRBV18 to TRBJ1-4; TRBD1 matches 8 bases. Germline V gene sequence: CDR1 KGHSH, CDR2 LQKENI. V shed 3 bases and J 5 bases; nucleotides not matched to a gene: 5. The CDR3 is made up of 15 amino acids. This chain's CDR3 is CASSPRTGTNEKLFF. CDR3 in DNA: TGTGCCAGCTCACCCCGGACAGGGACGAATGAAAAACTGTTTTTT.

This clone was observed a single time. The CDR3 is CASAGQGSSYNSPLHF. DNA of the CDR3: TGTGCCAGCGCCGGACAGGGCAGCTCCTATAATTCACCCCTCCACTTT. This chain uses TRBV27 with TRBJ1-6; 8 nucleotides align to TRBD1. This CDR3 contains 16 residues. CDR1 MNHEY and CDR2 SMNVEV come from the germline V gene (reference sequence). Trimming cost V 8 bases and J 0 bases; bases outside gene matches: 6.

This clone is medium-sized within its sample. The chain employs TRBV4-1 and TRBJ2-5; D is perhaps TRBD1 (6 bases). CDR1 is MGHRA, CDR2 YSYEKL, per germline. The CDR3 runs to 16 residues. The V and J ends lost 0 bases and 7 bases respectively, with 18 bases between them. The CDR3 coding sequence is TGCGCCAGCAGCCAAGATAATGGGGGCGGTCTGGGGACCCAGTACTTC. Residues: CASSQDNGGGLGTQYF.